Reported below is one TCR beta chain. Its specificity is unknown. V lost 4 bases and J lost 8; bases outside the gene matches: 13. There are 15 residues in the CDR3. CDR1 is SNHLY and CDR2 is FYNNEI in the germline V gene. Around 82 million PBMCs supplied genomic DNA for unsorted samples. This sample is drawn from a study of shared clonotypes between healthy human individuals. Regarding the study as a whole: Investigators expected sequencing depth to affect clonotype sharing among donors.

Generated by immunoSEQ multiplex PCR, the TCRdb table keeps only in-frame clones and is missing some. In the table there are 450,000 or so clones, more than 70% of which are singletons. The specimen was PBMCs. The chain is built from TRBV2 and TRBJ2-5; 7 bases fit TRBD2. This clonotype was obtained from a woman in her thirties or forties in good health. Some clones in this sample may be carry-over from other donors' samples. The CDR3 is CASSVGGELAQTQYF. The CDR3 nucleotides are TGTGCCAGCAGTGTTGGGGGGGAGCTGGCTCAAACCCAGTACTTC.